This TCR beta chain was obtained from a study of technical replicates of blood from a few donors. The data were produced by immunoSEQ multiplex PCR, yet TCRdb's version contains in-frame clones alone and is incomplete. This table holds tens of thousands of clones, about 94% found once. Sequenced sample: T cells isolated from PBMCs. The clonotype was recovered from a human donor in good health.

CDR3 coding DNA: TGTGCCAGCGCATCCGGGGCCTACGAGCAGTACTTC. Translated, it gives CASASGAYEQYF. The chain links TRBV28 to TRBJ2-7, with a tentative D call TRBD2 (5 bases). Germline-derived CDR1 and CDR2 are MDHEN and SYDVKM. Trimming stripped 8 bases from V and 2 bases from J, with 10 bases between. The CDR3 is 12 residues long.